The clone carrying this T cell receptor (beta chain) was seen only a few times. PCR was performed a second time for roughly 7 to 12 cycles using a sample-barcoded 5' primer and a J-beta primer mix. TCRdb processed the 5' RACE reads anew with MiXCR; each CDR3 protein has one entry. The sample has hundreds of thousands of distinct CDR3 sequences; about 25% are singletons. These data are taken from a study of blood T cells in healthy people across ages. Healthy Caucasian individuals from Russia aged 6 to 90 were enrolled as donors. Peripheral blood samples of around 9.3 milliliters were drawn from each donor. The germline CDR1 and CDR2 sequences are SGDLS and YYNGEE. The V and J ends lost 0 bases and 5 bases respectively, with 11 bases between them. The CDR3 has 14 amino acids.

This chain connects TRBV9 to TRBJ2-5; possibly TRBD2 for D (5 bases). The sequenced sample consisted of blood. This TCR came from a woman in her 70s in good health. The CDR3 here is CASSVGTGFETQYF. CDR3 in DNA: TGTGCCAGCAGCGTAGGGACTGGCTTCGAGACCCAGTACTTC.